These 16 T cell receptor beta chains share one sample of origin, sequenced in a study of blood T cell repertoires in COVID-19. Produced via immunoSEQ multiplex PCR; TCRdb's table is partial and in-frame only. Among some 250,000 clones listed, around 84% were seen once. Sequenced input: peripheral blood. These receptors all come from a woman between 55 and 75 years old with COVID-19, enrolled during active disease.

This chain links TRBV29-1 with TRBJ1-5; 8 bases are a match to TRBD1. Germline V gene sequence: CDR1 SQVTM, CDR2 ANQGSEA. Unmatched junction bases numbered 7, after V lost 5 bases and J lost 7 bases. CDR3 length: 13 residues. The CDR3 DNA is TGCAGCGTTCGACAGGGGAGGGACCAGCCCCAGCATTTT. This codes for CSVRQGRDQPQHF.

For the CDR3, the DNA is TGTGCCAGCAGCTTAGCGTTTAGCGGGAGGTCCTACGAGCAGTACTTC. Amino acids: CASSLAFSGRSYEQYF. The chain has TRBV7-8 and TRBJ2-7, with 10 bases matching TRBD2. With 0 bases clipped from V and 1 base from J, the junction kept 3 bases outside the gene matches. This CDR3 spans 16 amino acids. Germline V gene lookup returns CDR1 SGHVS and CDR2 FQNEAQ.

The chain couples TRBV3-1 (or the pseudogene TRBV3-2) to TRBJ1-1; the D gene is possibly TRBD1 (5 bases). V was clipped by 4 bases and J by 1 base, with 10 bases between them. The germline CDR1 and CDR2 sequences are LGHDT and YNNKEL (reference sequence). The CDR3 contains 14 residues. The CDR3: CASSLPGQNTEAFF. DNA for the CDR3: TGTGCCAGCAGCCTACCAGGACAGAACACTGAAGCTTTCTTT.

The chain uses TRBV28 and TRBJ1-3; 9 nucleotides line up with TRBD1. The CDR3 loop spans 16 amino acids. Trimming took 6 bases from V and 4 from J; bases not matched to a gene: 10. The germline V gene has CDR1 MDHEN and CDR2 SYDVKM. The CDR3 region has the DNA TGTGCCAGCAGGAATACAGGGGGCCCCCGCGGAAACACCATATATTTT. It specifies CASRNTGGPRGNTIYF.

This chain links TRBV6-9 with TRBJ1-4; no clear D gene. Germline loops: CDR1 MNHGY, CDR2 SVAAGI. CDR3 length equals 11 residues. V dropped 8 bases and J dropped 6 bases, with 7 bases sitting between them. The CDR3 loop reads CASQEDEKLFF. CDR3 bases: TGTGCCAGCCAGGAGGATGAAAAACTGTTTTTT.

The CDR3 nucleotides are TGTGCCACCCAGACCGGGAACCCCTACGAGCAGTACTTC. Its translation: CATQTGNPYEQYF. The gene calls are TRBV19 and TRBJ2-7; D may be TRBD2 (5 bases). The germline V gene has CDR1 LNHDA and CDR2 SQIVND (reference sequence). This CDR3 has 13 amino acids. V lost 10 bases and J lost 2, with 15 bases in between.

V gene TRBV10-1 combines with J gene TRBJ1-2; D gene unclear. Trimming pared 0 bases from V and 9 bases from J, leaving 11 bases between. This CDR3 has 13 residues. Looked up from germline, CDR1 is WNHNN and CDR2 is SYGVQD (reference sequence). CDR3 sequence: CASSESGSSSYTF. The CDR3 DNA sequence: TGCGCCAGCAGTGAGTCTGGGAGTTCCAGCTACACCTTC.

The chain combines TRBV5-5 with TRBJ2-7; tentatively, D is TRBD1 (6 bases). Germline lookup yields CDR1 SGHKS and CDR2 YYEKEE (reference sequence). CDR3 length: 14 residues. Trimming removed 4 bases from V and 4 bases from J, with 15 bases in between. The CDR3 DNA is TGTGCCAGCAGCACGGAACAGGGTTGGTACGAGCAGTACTTC. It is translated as CASSTEQGWYEQYF.

This CDR3 is CASSPTGVPKETQYF. For the CDR3, the DNA is TGTGCCAGCAGCCCCACAGGGGTGCCCAAAGAGACCCAGTACTTC. The gene calls are TRBV7-3 and TRBJ2-5, with TRBD1 identical over 7 bases. V was clipped by 5 bases and J by 3 bases; unmatched bases: 9. The CDR3 loop spans 15 amino acids. Germline-derived CDR1 and CDR2 are SGHTA and FQGTGA.

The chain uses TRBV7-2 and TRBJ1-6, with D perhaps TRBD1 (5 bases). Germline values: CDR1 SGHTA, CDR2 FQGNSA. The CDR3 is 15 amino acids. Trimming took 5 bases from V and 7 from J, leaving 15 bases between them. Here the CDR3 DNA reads TGTGCCAGCAGCCAGAAACAGGTTTCAAATTCACCCCTCCACTTT. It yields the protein CASSQKQVSNSPLHF.

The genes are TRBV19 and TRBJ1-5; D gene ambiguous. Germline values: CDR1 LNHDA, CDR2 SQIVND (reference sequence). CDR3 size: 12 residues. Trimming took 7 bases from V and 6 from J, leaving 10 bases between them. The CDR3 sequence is CASTLSGQPQHF. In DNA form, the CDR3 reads TGTGCCAGTACCCTTTCGGGTCAGCCCCAGCATTTT.

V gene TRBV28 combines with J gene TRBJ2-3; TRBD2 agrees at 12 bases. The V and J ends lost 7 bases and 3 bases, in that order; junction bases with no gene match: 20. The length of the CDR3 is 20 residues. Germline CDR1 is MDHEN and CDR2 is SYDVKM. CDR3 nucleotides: TGTGCCAGCACCCCGGAGGCTAGCGGGAGGGGTCTTGGGGGGACAGATACGCAGTATTTT. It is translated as CASTPEASGRGLGGTDTQYF.

For the CDR3, the DNA is TGTGCCAGCAGCAAATGCCAAACCTCTAATAGCAATCAGCCCCAGCATTTT. Translation: CASSKCQTSNSNQPQHF. The chain is built from TRBV21-1 and TRBJ1-5. TRBV21-1 represents a pseudogene. The CDR3 has 17 residues.

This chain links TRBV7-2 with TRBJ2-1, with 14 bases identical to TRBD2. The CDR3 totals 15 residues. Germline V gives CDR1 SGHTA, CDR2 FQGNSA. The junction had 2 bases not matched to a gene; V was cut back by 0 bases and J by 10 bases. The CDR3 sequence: CASSLAGLAGVEQFF. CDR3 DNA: TGTGCCAGCAGCTTAGCGGGACTAGCGGGAGTCGAGCAGTTCTTC.

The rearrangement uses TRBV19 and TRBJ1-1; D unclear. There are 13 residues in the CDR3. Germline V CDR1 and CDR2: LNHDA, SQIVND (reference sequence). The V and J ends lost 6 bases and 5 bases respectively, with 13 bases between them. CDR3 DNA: TGTGCCAGTAGACCCGTTTCCACTACTGAAGCTTTCTTT. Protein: CASRPVSTTEAFF.

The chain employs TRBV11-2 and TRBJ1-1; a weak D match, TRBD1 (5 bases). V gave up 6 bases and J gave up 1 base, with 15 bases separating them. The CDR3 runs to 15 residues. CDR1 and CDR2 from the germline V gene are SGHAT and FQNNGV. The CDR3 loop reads CASSFREAKNTEAFF. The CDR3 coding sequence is TGTGCCAGCAGTTTCAGGGAAGCTAAGAACACTGAAGCTTTCTTT.